One and the same sample provided the 12 T cell receptor beta chains below, sequenced in a study of blood T cell repertoires in COVID-19 (dated by TCRdb to the early 2020s). Receptor libraries were prepared by the immunoSEQ multiplex PCR assay. Held by TCRdb, this immuneACCESS table contains in-frame sequences only and omits some clones. Under half of the omission traces to an unresolved V gene where checked; the cause of the rest is unknown. Across this sample there are some 130,000 clones, with roughly nine tenths seen only once. 3.7% of the sample is in the top ten clones. Sequencing input: peripheral blood. The source is a man aged 50 or older with active COVID-19.

The genes are TRBV18 and TRBJ1-3; D unclear. The CDR3 has 17 amino acids. CDR1 is KGHSH and CDR2 is LQKENI in the germline V gene. V lost 0 bases and J lost 0, with 12 bases in between. The CDR3 coding sequence is TGTGCCAGCTCACCACCAATAACAGCGGTCTCTGGAAACACCATATATTTT. It encodes CASSPPITAVSGNTIYF.

The gene calls are TRBV2 and TRBJ2-1; 11 bases align to TRBD1. V shed 6 bases and J 7 bases; nucleotides not matched to a gene: 5. CDR1 and CDR2 from the germline V gene are SNHLY and FYNNEI. CDR3 length equals 14 residues. DNA for the CDR3: TGTGCCAGCAGCGTAGGGACAGGGGGGAATGAGCAGTTCTTC. Translated: CASSVGTGGNEQFF.

The J gene is TRBJ2-5, the V gene TRBV14, with D maybe TRBD1 (6 bases). CDR1 and CDR2 (germline): SGHDN, FVKESK. This CDR3 has 15 amino acids. Between the trimmed V and J ends, which lost 4 bases and 5 bases, there was a span of 17 bases. CDR3 amino acids: CASSRGPQGQETQYF. CDR3 DNA sequence: TGTGCCAGCAGCCGCGGACCTCAGGGGCAGGAGACCCAGTACTTC.

The chain recombines TRBV9 with TRBJ2-5; weak D call: TRBD2 (6 bases). The V gene lost 3 bases and the J gene lost 6 bases, with 18 bases spanning the gap. Looked up from germline, CDR1 is SGDLS and CDR2 is YYNGEE. CDR3 length: 15 residues. The CDR3 region is CASSGESSVQKTQYF. CDR3 coding DNA: TGTGCCAGCAGCGGGGAGTCTAGCGTTCAGAAGACCCAGTACTTC.

V gene TRBV10-3 combines with J gene TRBJ1-5; 12 bases match TRBD1. After removal of 2 bases from V and 1 base from J, the junction contained 3 bases not matched to a gene. Germline CDR1 and CDR2: ENHRY and SYGVKD. CDR3 length equals 17 residues. In DNA, the CDR3 is TGTGCCATCAGTGAGGGGACAGGGGGCATAAGCAATCAGCCCCAGCATTTT. Its translation: CAISEGTGGISNQPQHF.

This chain links TRBV6-5 with TRBJ1-1, with a possible D match to TRBD1 (6 bases). Trimming removed 0 bases from V and 3 bases from J, with 8 bases in between. Germline CDR1 reads MNHEY; CDR2 reads SVGAGI. CDR3 length equals 14 residues. CDR3 amino acids: CASSYSPGDTEAFF. In DNA, the CDR3 is TGTGCCAGCAGTTACTCGCCAGGGGACACTGAAGCTTTCTTT.

This clone was counted between two and nine times. V and J are TRBV11-3 and TRBJ1-1; D gene ambiguous. This CDR3 is 18 amino acids long. CDR1 and CDR2 (germline): SGHNT, YENEEA. Trimming took 5 bases from V and 0 from J, leaving 22 bases between them. CDR3 nucleotide sequence: TGTGCCAGCAGCCTAAAAACCTTCAACAGAAACATGAACACTGAAGCTTTCTTT. As protein: CASSLKTFNRNMNTEAFF.

This clone was seen just once. V usage is TRBV6-5 and J usage is TRBJ2-1; D might be TRBD1 (6 bases). The CDR3 totals 14 residues. The V and J ends lost 7 bases and 6 bases respectively, with 16 bases between them. CDR1 and CDR2 (germline): MNHEY, SVGAGI. CDR3 nucleotides: TGTGCCAGCATGCTCCCAGGGGCCGGCAATGAGCAGTTCTTC. Protein product: CASMLPGAGNEQFF.

The V and J genes are TRBV27 and TRBJ2-1, with 7 nucleotides matching TRBD1. Germline values: CDR1 MNHEY, CDR2 SMNVEV (reference sequence). J gave up 8 bases and V 5 bases, and 9 bases lay outside the gene matches. The CDR3 is 14 residues long. The CDR3 spells CASSEGAVNDEQFF. The CDR3 DNA sequence: TGTGCCAGCAGTGAGGGGGCTGTAAACGATGAGCAGTTCTTC.

The CDR3 coding sequence is TGTGCCAGCAGTTCCCGACAGAACACTGAAGCTTTCTTT. Translating it yields CASSSRQNTEAFF. V and J are TRBV6-6 and TRBJ1-1; D is uncertain. CDR1 and CDR2 from the germline V gene are MNHNY and SVGAGI (reference sequence). With 4 bases removed from V and 1 base from J, the gap between germline ends came to 7 bases. The CDR3 loop spans 13 amino acids.

The chain employs TRBV5-1 and TRBJ2-4, with D maybe TRBD2 (5 bases). CDR3 length: 14 residues. V lost 4 bases, J lost 1 base, and 9 bases lay in between. CDR1 SGHRS and CDR2 YFSETQ come from the germline V gene. The CDR3 spells CASSPTGAKNIQYF. CDR3 DNA sequence: TGCGCCAGCAGCCCCACGGGGGCCAAAAACATTCAGTACTTC.

The chain carries TRBV25-1 and TRBJ1-1; 7 bases line up with TRBD1. Trimming took 5 bases from V and 3 from J; bases not matched to a gene: 9. There are 15 residues in the CDR3. Looked up from germline, CDR1 is MGHDK and CDR2 is SYGVNS. CDR3 sequence (DNA): TGTGCCAGCAGTTACCCGGGTAGGGGGCACACTGAAGCTTTCTTT. Protein: CASSYPGRGHTEAFF.